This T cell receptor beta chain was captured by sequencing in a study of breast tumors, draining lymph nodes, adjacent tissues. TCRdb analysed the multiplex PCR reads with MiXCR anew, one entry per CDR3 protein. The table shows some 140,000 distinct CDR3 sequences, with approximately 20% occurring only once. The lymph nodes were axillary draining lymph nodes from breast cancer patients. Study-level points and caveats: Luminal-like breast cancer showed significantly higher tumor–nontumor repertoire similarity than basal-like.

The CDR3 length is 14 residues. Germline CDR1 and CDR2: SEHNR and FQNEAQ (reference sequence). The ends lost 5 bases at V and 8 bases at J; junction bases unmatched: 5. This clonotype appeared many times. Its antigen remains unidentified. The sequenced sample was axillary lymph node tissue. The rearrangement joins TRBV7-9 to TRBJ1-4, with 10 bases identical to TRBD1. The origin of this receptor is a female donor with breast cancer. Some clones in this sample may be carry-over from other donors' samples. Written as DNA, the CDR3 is TGTGCCAGCAGCAGGACAGGGGGAAAGGAAAAACTGTTTTTT. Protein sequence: CASSRTGGKEKLFF.